This T cell receptor beta chain is drawn from a study of T cells in Graves' hyperthyroidism and ophthalmopathy. The CDR3 runs to 15 residues. V was shortened by 5 bases and J by 4 bases, with 18 bases between the two germline ends. This clonotype has at least ten counts. TCR beta CDR3 regions were amplified from RNA. HTBI primers were the set used in a first-round RT-PCR of the TCR CDR3. One entry per CDR3 protein, called by TCRdb with MiXCR from the multiplex PCR reads. The sample shows more than 500,000 distinct CDR3 sequences, roughly 17% of them seen only once. Sample: blood. The receptor's source is a woman aged 25 to 45 with Graves' hyperthyroidism. The V and J genes are TRBV12-3 or TRBV12-4 and TRBJ2-7; the D gene is possibly TRBD1 (6 bases). The CDR3 is CASSPGQSKSYEQYF. In DNA form, the CDR3 reads TGTGCCAGCAGTCCAGGACAGTCCAAGTCATACGAGCAGTACTTC.